The count of the clone carrying this T cell receptor beta chain is one. Its specificity is unknown. This specimen belongs to a study of Ad26.COV2.S vaccination and SARS-CoV-2 variants. Study overall: Donor allocation was to the COV1001 Ad26.COV2.S trial arm. Study outcomes and limitations: Vaccinated individuals (as opposed to placebo recipients) had higher spike-specific TCR breadth.

This sample's treatment: 15 to 20 received Ad26.COV2.S at low or high dose, single or two shots; about 5 received placebo; per-sample allocation not given. The samples were gathered on day 63 after the first injection of vaccine or placebo. The study used a vaccine consisting of an Ad26 vector that expressed Wuhan-strain SARS-CoV-2 spike. Sequencing used immunoSEQ multiplex PCR; TCRdb keeps in-frame clones, though not all of them. This sample has hundreds of thousands of clones, with roughly 91% found just once. The CDR3 covers 15 residues. Germline-derived CDR1 and CDR2 are SGHTA and FQGTGA. The V segment lost 6 bases and the J segment 1 base; nucleotides outside the gene matches: 4.

The material sequenced was peripheral blood, taken in a trial of Ad26.COV2.S vaccine versus placebo. The TCR originated in a person between 18 and 60 years old who received the Ad26.COV2.S COVID-19 vaccine or a placebo. This chain joins TRBV7-3 and TRBJ2-2; 8 nucleotides agree with TRBD2. CDR3 DNA sequence: TGTGCCAGCAGACGGAGCGGGGGGAACACCGGGGAGCTGTTTTTT. Encoded protein: CASRRSGGNTGELFF. The full variable domain, in which reference TRBV7-3 and TRBJ2-2 provide the parts outside the CDR3, is GAGVSQTPSNKVTEKGKYVELRCDPISGHTALYWYRQSLGQGPEFLIYFQGTGAADDSGLPNDRFFAVRPEGSVSTLKIQRTERGDSAVYLCASRRSGGNTGELFFGEGSRLTVL.